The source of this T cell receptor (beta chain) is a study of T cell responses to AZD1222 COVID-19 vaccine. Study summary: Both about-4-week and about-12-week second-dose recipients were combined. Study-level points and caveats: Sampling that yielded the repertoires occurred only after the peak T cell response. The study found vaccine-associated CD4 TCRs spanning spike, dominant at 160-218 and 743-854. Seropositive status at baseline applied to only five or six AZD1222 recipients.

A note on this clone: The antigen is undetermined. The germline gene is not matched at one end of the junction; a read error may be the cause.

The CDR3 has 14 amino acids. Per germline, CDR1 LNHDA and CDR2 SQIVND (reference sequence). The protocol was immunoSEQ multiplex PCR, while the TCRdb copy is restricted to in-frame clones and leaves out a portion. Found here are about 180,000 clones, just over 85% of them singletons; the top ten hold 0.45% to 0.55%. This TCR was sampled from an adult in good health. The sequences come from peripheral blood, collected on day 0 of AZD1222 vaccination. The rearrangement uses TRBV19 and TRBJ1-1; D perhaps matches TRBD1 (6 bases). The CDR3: CASQSGTLNTEAFF. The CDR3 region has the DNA TGTGCCTCTCAATCCGGGACACTGAACACCGAAGCTTTCTTT. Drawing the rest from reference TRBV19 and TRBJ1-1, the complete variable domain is DGGITQSPKYLFRKEGQNVTLSCEQNLNHDAMYWYRQDPGQGLRLIYYSQIVNDFQKGDIAEGYSVSREKKESFPLTVTSAQKNPTAFYLCASQSGTLNTEAFFGQGTRLTVV.